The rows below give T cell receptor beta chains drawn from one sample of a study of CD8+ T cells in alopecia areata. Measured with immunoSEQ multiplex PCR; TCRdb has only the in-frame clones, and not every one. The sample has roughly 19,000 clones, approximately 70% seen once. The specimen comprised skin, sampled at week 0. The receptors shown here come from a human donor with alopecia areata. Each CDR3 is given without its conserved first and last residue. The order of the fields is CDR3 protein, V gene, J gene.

AWSVTPGNTEAF	TRBV30	TRBJ1-1
ASSVQDFSSYNEQF	TRBV9	TRBJ2-1
ASSLGWSEKKLF	TRBV7-6	TRBJ1-4
ASSLETGGPHEQF	TRBV7-2	TRBJ2-1
AITRDRGANTEAF	TRBV10-3	TRBJ1-1
ASSLWLAYNEQF	TRBV5-6	TRBJ2-1
ATSSADSSNYGYT	TRBV15	TRBJ1-2
ASSFPEKHYGYT	TRBV7-9	TRBJ1-2
ASSLSLAGGDEQY	TRBV27	TRBJ2-7
ASSLGTSGGGEQF	TRBV4-1	TRBJ2-1
ASGLVAGTDVTQY	TRBV12-5	TRBJ2-5
ASSLGVREETQY	TRBV5-5	TRBJ2-5
ASKRTGSSYEQY	TRBV7-9	TRBJ2-7
SVGTGDYATQY	TRBV29-1	TRBJ2-5
ASSPRGGNTGELF	TRBV4-1	TRBJ2-2
ASSLEGTGFYEQY	TRBV7-9	TRBJ2-7
ASSFVTGELF	TRBV7-8	TRBJ2-2
ASSFSGDSYNEQF	TRBV7-2	TRBJ2-1
ASSVDRDRIPNTGELF	TRBV9	TRBJ2-2
ASSIRLTDTQY	TRBV19	TRBJ2-3
ATSPDHQETQY	TRBV15	TRBJ2-5
ASSPALGFTDTQY	TRBV7-9	TRBJ2-3
ASTGQSYGYT	TRBV6-5	TRBJ1-2
ASSLAGDSVSGQY	TRBV7-9	TRBJ2-7
ASSLDTSGGASIPYNEQF	TRBV7-6	TRBJ2-1
ASSPDRDRVAAEKLF	TRBV7-9	TRBJ1-4
ASSFPPLGGGAPEQF	TRBV27	TRBJ2-1
ASSLEGRGESKNIQY	TRBV5-4	TRBJ2-4
ASSFGGRNIQY	TRBV28	TRBJ2-4
AWTESRLPYEQY	TRBV30	TRBJ2-7
ASSEASSSYEQY	TRBV25-1	TRBJ2-7
ASSPGRGLEQY	TRBV6-6	TRBJ2-7
ASSSHRQGKDTEAF	TRBV27	TRBJ1-1
ASSYGNRGMNTEAF	TRBV6-5	TRBJ1-1
ASSQGLAGSYEQY	TRBV4-3	TRBJ2-7
ASVIGARGYYNEQF	TRBV5-6	TRBJ2-1
ASSSGLGLYYEQY	TRBV7-8	TRBJ2-7
ASNARYGTDTQY	TRBV2	TRBJ2-3
AWSVPGRSAQPQH	TRBV30	TRBJ1-5
ASIGTGGVTEAF	TRBV5-6	TRBJ1-1
ASSLARETYGYT	TRBV7-2	TRBJ1-2
ASSPGAGANVLT	TRBV6-6	TRBJ2-6
ASSGTYEQY	TRBV7-9	TRBJ2-7
ASSLALGGEYGELF	TRBV7-6	TRBJ2-2